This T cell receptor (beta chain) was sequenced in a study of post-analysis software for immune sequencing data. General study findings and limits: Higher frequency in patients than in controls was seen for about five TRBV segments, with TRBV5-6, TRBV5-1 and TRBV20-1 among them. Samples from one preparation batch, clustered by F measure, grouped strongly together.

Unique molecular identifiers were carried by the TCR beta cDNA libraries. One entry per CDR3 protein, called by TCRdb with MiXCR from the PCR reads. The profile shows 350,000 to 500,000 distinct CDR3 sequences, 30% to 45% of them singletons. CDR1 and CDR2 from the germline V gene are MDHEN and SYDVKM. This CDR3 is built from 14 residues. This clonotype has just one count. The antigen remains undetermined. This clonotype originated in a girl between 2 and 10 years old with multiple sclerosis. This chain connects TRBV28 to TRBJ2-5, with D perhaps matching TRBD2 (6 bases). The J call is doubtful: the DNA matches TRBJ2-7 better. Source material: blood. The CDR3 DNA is TGTGCCAGCAGTTGGATGTATAGCGGAGCCGAGCAGTACTTC. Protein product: CASSWMYSGAEQYF.